These 19 T cell receptor beta chains originate from one sample sequenced in a study of T cell clonality in common variable immunodeficiency. Repertoires were generated with immunoSEQ multiplex PCR, while TCRdb's copy carries only in-frame clones and drops some. The sample shows about 33,000 clones, no singletons; the ten largest hold about 6.1%. These TCRs are of unknown antigen specificity. Study-level results: Fewer deletions and N-nucleotide insertions were reportedly seen in common variable immunodeficiency TCR beta sequences.

Sequenced material: peripheral blood mononuclear cells. These receptors came from a human donor with common variable immunodeficiency.

This clone has a count of ten or more. An end of the junction does not agree with germline; a read error may underlie this. CDR3 DNA, as far as it was read: TGCGTCAGCATGATCCCTGGGACAGCTAACTATGGC. Translation: CVSMIPGTANYG. The CDR3, in full, reads CVSMIPGTANYGYTF. The rearrangement joins TRBV5-1 to TRBJ1-2, with TRBD1 identical over 7 bases. The CDR3 is cut off 3 residues early in the read; its end comes from the germline J gene. This CDR3 contains 15 residues. Germline V gene data show CDR1 as SGHRS and CDR2 as YFSETQ.

This clone appeared a few times. CDR3 DNA (partial): TGTGCCAGCAGTTACGGGGGTAGCTCCTACGAG. Its translation is CASSYGGSSYE. The full CDR3 reads CASSYGGSSYEQYF. The rearrangement joins TRBV5-5 to TRBJ2-7, with a tentative D call TRBD2 (6 bases). The read ends 3 residues before the CDR3 terminus; that terminus is restored from the germline J gene. Trimming took off 5 bases at V and 0 bases at J, with 12 bases between the two ends. This CDR3 region has 14 residues. Germline loops: CDR1 SGHKS, CDR2 YYEKEE (reference sequence).

This clone was recorded at least ten times. The read stops 3 residues short of the end of the CDR3; the missing end is completed from the germline J gene. The V and J genes are TRBV5-5 and TRBJ2-3; weak D call: TRBD1 (6 bases). Trimming took 0 bases from V and 3 from J, leaving 11 bases between them. This CDR3 comprises 15 residues. Germline V gene data show CDR1 as SGHKS and CDR2 as YYEKEE (reference sequence). The DNA read from the CDR3 is TGTGCCAGCAGCTTGGTGGGCAGGGGAACAGATACG. This sequence encodes CASSLVGRGTDT. The CDR3 reads in full as CASSLVGRGTDTQYF. Together with reference TRBV5-5 and TRBJ2-3, the CDR3 gives the full variable domain: DAGVTQSPTHLIKTRGQQVTLRCSPISGHKSVSWYQQVLGQGPQFIFQYYEKEERGRGNFPDRFSARQFPNYSSELNVNALLLGDSALYLCASSLVGRGTDTQYFGPGTRLTVL.

The CDR3 loop is CASSIQGALGTEAFF. CDR3 bases read: TGTGCCAGTAGTATACAGGGGGCGCTGGGCACTGAA. This chain uses TRBV19 with TRBJ1-1; 8 positions match TRBD1. The read ends 3 residues before the CDR3 terminus; that terminus is restored from the germline J gene. From germline, CDR1 is LNHDA and CDR2 SQIVND (reference sequence). This CDR3 region has 15 residues. After removal of 2 bases from V and 4 bases from J, the junction contained 6 bases not matched to a gene.

This clone was recorded many times. The CDR3 end is not reached by the read, which stops 3 residues before it; the germline J gene fills it in. This chain uses TRBV5-6 with TRBJ2-5; weak D call: TRBD1 (5 bases). The length of the CDR3 is 13 residues. Germline V lookup: CDR1 SGHDT, CDR2 YYEEEE. Trimming cost V 4 bases and J 5 bases, with 12 bases left between them. CDR3 sequence: CASSVGRVETQYF. Partial CDR3 DNA: TGTGCCAGCAGCGTGGGCAGGGTTGAGACC. Looking up the rest from reference TRBV5-6 and TRBJ2-5 gives the full variable domain: DAGVTQSPTHLIKTRGQQVTLRCSPKSGHDTVSWYQQALGQGPQFIFQYYEEEERQRGNFPDRFSGHQFPNYSSELNVNALLLGDSALYLCASSVGRVETQYFGPGTRLLVL.

This clone appeared a few times. CDR3 amino acids: CASSDSSGGATDTQYF. CDR3 DNA, as far as it was read: TGTGCCAGCAGTGATTCTAGCGGGGGGGCGACAGATACG. This rearrangement joins TRBV6-4 to TRBJ2-3; 12 bases are shared with TRBD2. The read finishes 3 residues shy of the CDR3 end, and the germline J gene is used to complete it. The CDR3 totals 16 residues. Germline V gene lookup returns CDR1 MRHNA and CDR2 SNTAGT. Unmatched junction bases numbered 4, after V lost 3 bases and J lost 3 bases.

This clone was counted many times. The CDR3 end lies 3 residues beyond the end of the read and is filled in from the germline J gene. The V and J genes are TRBV30 and TRBJ2-2; maybe TRBD2 (7 bases). Germline V CDR1 and CDR2: GTSNPN, SVGIG (reference sequence). V was clipped by 4 bases and J by 3 bases, with 15 bases between them. The CDR3 extends over 15 amino acids. Incomplete CDR3 DNA: TGTGCCTGGACGGCGCGGGGGCTTCACACCGGGGAG. Its translation is CAWTARGLHTGE. The whole CDR3 reads CAWTARGLHTGELFF.

This clone is categorized as medium-sized. The DNA ends 3 residues before the CDR3 does, and the rest of the CDR3 is filled in from the germline J gene. The rearrangement links TRBV19 to TRBJ1-5, with D unclear. The ends were cut back, 5 bases at V and 2 bases at J, with 7 bases in the middle. Germline V gives CDR1 LNHDA, CDR2 SQIVND (reference sequence). The CDR3 runs to 13 residues. The chain's CDR3 is CASSGPGNQPQHF. Partial CDR3 DNA: TGTGCCAGTAGTGGGCCGGGCAATCAGCCC.

This clone was counted many times. Read sequence stops 3 residues before the CDR3 end, and the germline J gene provides the missing end. The genes are TRBV2 and TRBJ1-1; D remains unclear. CDR3 length equals 13 residues. V lost 5 bases, J lost 6 bases, and 13 bases lay in between. Looked up from germline, CDR1 is SNHLY and CDR2 is FYNNEI. The sequenced CDR3 bases are TGTGCCAGCAGTCTAGGCCAGACCTCTGAA. It specifies CASSLGQTSE. The full CDR3 sequence reads CASSLGQTSEAFF.

Note on this clone: The read comes to an end 3 residues before the CDR3 does, leaving the germline J gene to fill in the end. This rearrangement joins TRBV2 to TRBJ2-7; the D gene is possibly TRBD1 (5 bases). This CDR3 spans 14 amino acids. Deletions cut 6 bases from V and 0 bases from J, with 12 bases between. Germline values: CDR1 SNHLY, CDR2 FYNNEI. The CDR3 protein is CASSLDIGSYEQYF. The covered CDR3 bases are TGTGCCAGCAGCTTGGACATTGGCTCCTACGAG.

This clone occurred many times. The CDR3 end is not reached by the read, which stops 3 residues before it; the germline J gene fills it in. The chain employs TRBV20-1 and TRBJ1-1; D not certain. The V gene lost 0 bases and the J gene lost 0 bases, with 8 bases spanning the gap. Germline V CDR1 and CDR2: DFQATT, SNEGSKA (reference sequence). The CDR3 has 14 amino acids. Incomplete CDR3 DNA: TGCAGTGCTAGAGATACACCGATGAACACTGAA. Translated, it gives CSARDTPMNTE. The whole CDR3 sequence reads CSARDTPMNTEAFF.

This clone was seen repeatedly, ten times or more. The read halts 3 residues ahead of the CDR3 end, with the missing end drawn from the germline J gene. The V and J genes are TRBV5-1 and TRBJ2-7; TRBD1 matches at 7 bases. Germline V CDR1 and CDR2: SGHRS, YFSETQ. Trimming cost V 4 bases and J 0 bases; bases outside gene matches: 10. This CDR3 is built from 16 residues. CDR3 DNA (partial): TGCGCCAGCAGCCCGGGACAGAACCTCCTCTCCTACGAG. This translates into CASSPGQNLLSYE. The full CDR3 reads CASSPGQNLLSYEQYF.

The sample holds a few counts of this clone. The CDR3 end lies 3 residues beyond the end of the read and is filled in from the germline J gene. The chain has TRBV7-6 and TRBJ2-6; 8 bases fit TRBD1. This CDR3 spans 18 amino acids. Germline V lookup: CDR1 SGHVS, CDR2 FNYEAQ. V shed 1 base, J shed 0 bases, and the junction held 5 bases outside the gene matches. CDR3: CASSLEGTGSSGANVLTF. The DNA read from the CDR3 is TGTGCCAGCAGCTTAGAAGGGACAGGCAGCTCTGGGGCCAACGTC.

In its sample, this clone was seen many times. Read coverage stops 3 residues before the CDR3 terminus; the germline J gene supplies the remainder. The chain carries TRBV5-5 and TRBJ2-7; D unclear. The CDR3 has 14 amino acids. Germline CDR1 SGHKS, CDR2 YYEKEE (reference sequence). V shed 4 bases and J shed 4 bases, with 15 bases lying between them. CDR3: CASSLGRAHYEQYF. The covered CDR3 bases are TGTGCCAGCAGCCTGGGCCGAGCCCATTACGAG. Filled out from reference TRBV5-5 and TRBJ2-7, the complete variable domain reads DAGVTQSPTHLIKTRGQQVTLRCSPISGHKSVSWYQQVLGQGPQFIFQYYEKEERGRGNFPDRFSARQFPNYSSELNVNALLLGDSALYLCASSLGRAHYEQYFGPGTRLTVT.

As regards this clone: Coverage ceases 3 residues before the CDR3 finishes, and the germline J gene fills in the end. The chain recombines TRBV30 with TRBJ1-6, with D maybe TRBD1 (5 bases). Germline CDR1 reads GTSNPN; CDR2 reads SVGIG (reference sequence). The CDR3 consists of 14 residues. V gave up 3 bases and J gave up 8 bases, with 14 bases separating them. The CDR3 loop reads CAWRRRGGYSPLHF. The part of the CDR3 DNA that was read is TGTGCCTGGAGAAGGAGGGGAGGCTATTCACCC.

This clone was observed many times. The read gets to within 3 residues of the CDR3 end, and the germline J gene fills in the rest. V and J are TRBV5-1 and TRBJ1-4; D may be TRBD1 (5 bases). This CDR3 is built from 16 residues. The V and J ends lost 0 bases and 4 bases respectively, with 13 bases between them. Germline V lookup: CDR1 SGHRS, CDR2 YFSETQ. CDR3 sequence: CASSLDPGVRNEKLFF. The sequenced part of the CDR3 DNA is TGCGCCAGCAGCTTGGATCCGGGGGTTCGTAATGAAAAA.

This clone appeared many times. The CDR3 bases that were read are TGTGCCTGGAGTTTGGGGCAGCACGTCACTAATGAAAAA. This translates into CAWSLGQHVTNEK. The whole CDR3 is CAWSLGQHVTNEKLFF. The chain uses TRBV30 and TRBJ1-4; D is perhaps TRBD1 (5 bases). The read ends 3 residues shy of where the CDR3 ends; the end is completed using the germline J gene. Looked up from germline, CDR1 is GTSNPN and CDR2 is SVGIG (reference sequence). V was pared by 2 bases and J by 2 bases, with 15 bases between. This CDR3 spans 16 amino acids.

As for this clone: The observed sequence ends 3 residues before the CDR3 terminus, with the missing tail filled in from the germline J gene. V and J are TRBV2 and TRBJ2-7, with D perhaps TRBD1 or TRBD2 (6 bases each). In germline, CDR1 is SNHLY, CDR2 FYNNEI. V lost 6 bases and J 2 bases, leaving 11 bases between the germline ends. The CDR3 extends over 13 amino acids. The CDR3 spells CASRAGEAYEQYF. The part of the CDR3 DNA that was read is TGTGCCAGCAGGGCAGGGGAGGCCTACGAG.

This clone was found a few times. The CDR3 end is not reached by the read, which stops 3 residues before it; the germline J gene fills it in. The J gene is TRBJ1-5, the V gene TRBV7-2; 7 positions agree with TRBD1. V trimming: 4 bases; J trimming: 5 bases; junction bases outside the gene matches: 5. This CDR3 contains 14 residues. CDR1 and CDR2 from the germline V gene are SGHTA and FQGNSA. The covered CDR3 bases are TGTGCCAGCAGCTCCCGACAGGGCGATCAGCCC. As protein: CASSSRQGDQP. The entire CDR3 is CASSSRQGDQPQHF.